The 15 T cell receptor beta chains listed next were all sequenced from one sample in a study of blood T cell repertoires in COVID-19. Only in-frame clones appear in the TCRdb table, and some are missing; sequencing was by immunoSEQ multiplex PCR. The top ten clones hold about 16% of a sample with more than 55,000 clones, around nine tenths of them seen once. The specimen was peripheral blood. The receptor set was obtained from an elderly man with acute or convalescent COVID-19.

The V and J genes are TRBV24-1 and TRBJ1-4; 12 bases are a match to TRBD1. V shed 4 bases, J shed 8 bases, and the junction held 4 bases outside the gene matches. Germline V gene data show CDR1 as KGHDR and CDR2 as SFDVKD. The CDR3 totals 15 residues. CDR3 sequence: CATSDPGQGAEKLFF. CDR3 DNA sequence: TGTGCCACCAGTGACCCGGGACAGGGGGCCGAAAAACTGTTTTTT.

The V call is TRBV9, the J call TRBJ2-7, with no clear D. The CDR3 spans 15 residues. Trimming took off 0 bases at V and 1 base at J, with 11 bases between the two ends. Per the germline V gene, CDR1 is SGDLS and CDR2 is YYNGEE. The CDR3 coding sequence is TGTGCCAGCAGCGTAGAGGCAGCGTCTTCCTACGAGCAGTACTTC. Translation: CASSVEAASSYEQYF. Full variable domain (outside the CDR3, taken from reference TRBV9 and TRBJ2-7): DSGVTQTPKHLITATGQRVTLRCSPRSGDLSVYWYQQSLDQGLQFLIQYYNGEERAKGNILERFSAQQFPDLHSELNLSSLELGDSALYFCASSVEAASSYEQYFGPGTRLTVT.

The rearrangement uses TRBV5-1 and TRBJ2-1; TRBD2 agrees at 9 bases. Trimming at V came to 2 bases and at J to 6 bases, leaving 3 bases not matched to a gene. The CDR3 is made up of 14 amino acids. The germline gives CDR1 SGHRS, CDR2 YFSETQ. CDR3 sequence: CASSLAGGINEQFF. The CDR3 DNA reads TGCGCCAGCAGCTTAGCGGGGGGCATCAATGAGCAGTTCTTC.

The chain's CDR3 is CASSLNGASGETQYF. CDR3 DNA sequence: TGTGCCAGCAGCCTAAATGGGGCTAGTGGGGAGACCCAGTACTTC. The chain joins TRBV7-2 to TRBJ2-5; D perhaps matches TRBD1 (5 bases). V lost 5 bases and J lost 5, with 18 bases in between. Germline V gene lookup returns CDR1 SGHTA and CDR2 FQGNSA. The CDR3 is 15 amino acids.

The chain combines TRBV19 with TRBJ1-1; D unclear. Germline CDR1 is LNHDA and CDR2 is SQIVND (reference sequence). V lost 0 bases and J lost 5, with 13 bases in between. This CDR3 region has 15 residues. The CDR3 loop is CASSIDRPGGTEAFF. Written as DNA, the CDR3 is TGTGCCAGTAGTATAGATCGCCCGGGTGGAACTGAAGCTTTCTTT.

The chain uses TRBV24-1 and TRBJ2-5; D is possibly TRBD1 (6 bases). This CDR3 has 13 residues. The germline CDR1 and CDR2 sequences are KGHDR and SFDVKD. V was trimmed by 7 bases and J by 5 bases, leaving 13 bases between them. The CDR3 DNA reads as TGTGCCACCAGCCAGGGGCCGATGGAGACCCAGTACTTC. Translation gives CATSQGPMETQYF.

The V call is TRBV18, the J call TRBJ2-4; 11 bases match TRBD1. The V gene's germline CDR1 is KGHSH and CDR2 LQKENI. The V gene end was trimmed by 3 bases and the J gene end by 9 bases; junction bases not matched to a gene: 4. This CDR3 contains 14 residues. In DNA form, the CDR3 reads TGTGCCAGCTCACCCGGACAGGGGGCTTTCATTCAGTACTTC. Translated: CASSPGQGAFIQYF.

The chain carries TRBV5-1 and TRBJ2-3, with 13 bases aligning to TRBD2. The V and J ends lost 4 bases and 1 base, in that order; junction bases with no gene match: 0. The germline CDR1 and CDR2 sequences are SGHRS and YFSETQ. This CDR3 spans 15 amino acids. In nucleotides, the CDR3 is TGCGCCAGCAGCGGGACTAGCGGGGGCACAGATACGCAGTATTTT. This gives the protein CASSGTSGGTDTQYF.

The V call is TRBV9, the J call TRBJ1-3, with TRBD1 identical over 9 bases. V dropped 6 bases and J dropped 0; count of bases not matched to a gene: 7. CDR3 length equals 16 residues. Germline CDR1 SGDLS, CDR2 YYNGEE. The CDR3 DNA sequence: TGTGCCAGCAACCGACAGGGGGGAAGCTCTGGAAACACCATATATTTT. Protein sequence: CASNRQGGSSGNTIYF.

The count of this clone is one. The chain uses TRBV11-2 and TRBJ2-2; no definite D call. Deletions cut 5 bases from V and 1 base from J, with 5 bases between. Per germline, CDR1 SGHAT and CDR2 FQNNGV. The CDR3 is made up of 13 amino acids. The CDR3 DNA reads TGTGCCAGCAGCATCCAGAACACCGGGGAGCTGTTTTTT. It specifies CASSIQNTGELFF.

This sequence joins TRBV27 and TRBJ1-6, with 8 bases lining up with TRBD1. The CDR3 has 14 amino acids. With 2 bases clipped from V and 6 bases from J, the junction kept 0 bases outside the gene matches. Germline lookup yields CDR1 MNHEY and CDR2 SMNVEV (reference sequence). CDR3 protein: CASSLDRGNSPLHF. The CDR3 coding sequence is TGTGCCAGCAGTTTAGACAGGGGTAATTCACCCCTCCACTTT.

The chain combines TRBV24-1 with TRBJ1-2, with D unresolved. This CDR3 is 14 amino acids long. Trimming shortened V by 2 bases and J by 3 bases, and 9 bases separated the two germline ends. Germline V CDR1 and CDR2: KGHDR, SFDVKD. The CDR3 DNA sequence: TGTGCCACCAGTGATTACTCCGGGGACTATGGCTACACCTTC. Translated, it gives CATSDYSGDYGYTF.

The chain carries TRBV11-2 and TRBJ2-2, with D tentatively TRBD2 (7 bases). V was cut by 1 base and J by 2 bases, with 17 bases left in between. This CDR3 comprises 18 residues. Looked up from germline, CDR1 is SGHAT and CDR2 is FQNNGV. CDR3 amino acids: CASSLGTRRGGNTGELFF. CDR3 coding DNA: TGTGCCAGCAGCTTAGGGACTAGAAGGGGGGGCAACACCGGGGAGCTGTTTTTT.

This sequence joins TRBV14 and TRBJ2-3; 10 positions match TRBD2. The CDR3 totals 15 residues. The J segment lost 5 bases and the V segment lost 7 bases, leaving 9 bases of the junction unmatched. Looked up from germline, CDR1 is SGHDN and CDR2 is FVKESK. CDR3 residues: CASTRSGGAVDTQYF. CDR3 DNA: TGTGCCAGCACAAGAAGCGGGGGGGCCGTAGATACGCAGTATTTT. Full variable domain (outside the CDR3, taken from reference TRBV14 and TRBJ2-3): EAGVTQFPSHSVIEKGQTVTLRCDPISGHDNLYWYRRVMGKEIKFLLHFVKESKQDESGMPNNRFLAERTGGTYSTLKVQPAELEDSGVYFCASTRSGGAVDTQYFGPGTRLTVL.

Comment on this clone: One junction end disagrees with the germline gene, perhaps due to a read error. This chain links TRBV7-7 with TRBJ2-1; 13 nucleotides match TRBD2. Per germline, CDR1 SSHAT and CDR2 FNYEAQ (reference sequence). The CDR3 has 16 residues. CDR3 residues: CASSLALAGGPNEQFF. The CDR3 DNA reads as TGTGCTAGCAGCTTAGCACTAGCGGGGGGGCCTAATGAGCAGTTCTTC.